One and the same sample provided the 22 T cell receptor beta chains below, sequenced in a study of cytotoxic CD8 clonotypes in ibrutinib-treated CLL. Sequencing used immunoSEQ multiplex PCR; TCRdb keeps in-frame clones, though not all of them. Here the sample spans approximately 320,000 clones, about 61% being singletons. Sample: PBMCs, taken after 36 months of ibrutinib treatment. The origin of the receptors is a human donor with chronic lymphocytic leukemia.

V and J are TRBV28 and TRBJ2-5; tentatively, D is TRBD1 (6 bases). The CDR3 spans 14 residues. The germline V gene has CDR1 MDHEN and CDR2 SYDVKM. Between the trimmed V and J ends, which lost 5 bases and 4 bases, there was a span of 14 bases. The CDR3 DNA reads as TGTGCCAGCAGTATAGACAGGCGGGTAGAGACCCAGTACTTC. This gives the protein CASSIDRRVETQYF.

The chain employs TRBV6-1 and TRBJ2-7; D is unclear. This CDR3 has 13 amino acids. Trimming left V 4 bases short and J 4 bases short, with 11 bases between. The V gene's germline CDR1 is MNHNS and CDR2 SASEGT. The CDR3 is CASSGHYKYEQYF. The CDR3 DNA reads TGTGCCAGCAGTGGCCATTACAAATACGAGCAGTACTTC.

About this clone itself: An end of the junction does not agree with germline; a read error may underlie this. This sequence joins TRBV11-3 and TRBJ2-1; no definite D call. The CDR3 extends over 13 amino acids. Germline assignment: CDR1 SGHNT and CDR2 YENEEA. CDR3 sequence reads: CASSLGYRDEQFF. The CDR3 region has the DNA TGTGCCAGCAGTTTAGGGTATCGCGATGAGCAGTTCTTC. The whole variable domain, filled in from reference TRBV11-3 and TRBJ2-1, reads EAGVVQSPRYKIIEKKQPVAFWCNPISGHNTLYWYLQNLGQGPELLIRYENEEAVDDSQLPKDRFSAERLKGVDSTLKIQPAELGDSAVYLCASSLGYRDEQFFGPGTRLTVL.

This clone appeared a single time. J is TRBJ1-2 and V is TRBV9; D is undetermined. V gave up 4 bases and J gave up 1 base, with 14 bases separating them. Germline CDR1 is SGDLS and CDR2 is YYNGEE. The CDR3 runs 15 residues. The CDR3 DNA is TGTGCCAGCAGCCCCCGCCTCATCGATAACTATGGCTACACCTTC. As protein: CASSPRLIDNYGYTF.

This clone was counted once. The chain recombines TRBV2 with TRBJ2-7; 10 bases map to TRBD1. V lost 7 bases and J lost 3; bases outside the gene matches: 9. The V gene's germline CDR1 is SNHLY and CDR2 FYNNEI. CDR3 length: 15 amino acids. The DNA of the CDR3 is TGTGCCAGCATTAAGACAGGGGGCTATAACTACGAGCAGTACTTC. Residues: CASIKTGGYNYEQYF.

The CDR3 nucleotides read TGTGCCAGCAGCTTAGATTACGGGCTAAAGACCCAGTACTTC. It codes for CASSLDYGLKTQYF. V and J are TRBV7-9 and TRBJ2-5, with D uncertain. This CDR3 is 14 amino acids long. V was clipped by 1 base and J by 6 bases, with 12 bases between them. Germline values: CDR1 SEHNR, CDR2 FQNEAQ (reference sequence).

The chain links TRBV9 to TRBJ2-3, with 10 bases identical to TRBD2. CDR1 is SGDLS, CDR2 YYNGEE, per germline. V was clipped by 4 bases and J by 4 bases; unmatched bases: 6. The CDR3 is made up of 15 amino acids. The CDR3 loop is CASSPGLASADTQYF. The CDR3, as DNA: TGTGCCAGCAGCCCGGGACTAGCGTCCGCAGATACGCAGTATTTT.

V gene TRBV29-1 combines with J gene TRBJ1-3, with no clear D. Trimming cost V 5 bases and J 1 base, with 3 bases left between them. Per germline, CDR1 SQVTM and CDR2 ANQGSEA. This CDR3 is 11 amino acids long. The CDR3 nucleotides are TGCAGCGTTAAATCTGGAAACACCATATATTTT. This codes for CSVKSGNTIYF.

V and J are TRBV10-3 and TRBJ1-2, with 9 nucleotides matching TRBD1. This CDR3 is built from 12 residues. CDR1 is ENHRY, CDR2 SYGVKD, per germline. Unmatched junction bases numbered 9, after V lost 6 bases and J lost 13 bases. The CDR3 coding sequence is TGTGCCATCAGACCGGGACAGGGTTTTTTCACCTTC. This sequence encodes CAIRPGQGFFTF.

This chain links TRBV25-1 with TRBJ2-7, with D unresolved. The germline gives CDR1 MGHDK, CDR2 SYGVNS. Between the trimmed V and J ends, which lost 7 bases and 3 bases, there was a span of 7 bases. The CDR3 length is 11 residues. Written as DNA, the CDR3 is TGTGCCAGCACCCTAAACTACGAGCAGTACTTC. Translation: CASTLNYEQYF.

This chain joins TRBV5-1 and TRBJ2-5, with D perhaps matching TRBD1 (6 bases). The V gene's germline CDR1 is SGHRS and CDR2 YFSETQ. The V gene lost 0 bases and the J gene lost 1 base, with 10 bases spanning the gap. CDR3 length: 15 amino acids. DNA for the CDR3: TGCGCCAGCAGCTTGGATGGGACACCCCAAGAGACCCAGTACTTC. Amino acids: CASSLDGTPQETQYF.

The V and J genes are TRBV6-1 and TRBJ2-7; D gene uncertain. Between the trimmed V and J ends, which lost 8 bases and 2 bases, there was a span of 10 bases. The V gene's germline CDR1 is MNHNS and CDR2 SASEGT. The CDR3 is 12 residues long. The CDR3 DNA is TGTGCCAGCGGCCTTGAGGCCTACGAGCAGTACTTC. Translating gives CASGLEAYEQYF.

Notes on this clone: A much larger clone is a single base away; this may be a read error. The genes are TRBV5-1 and TRBJ2-3, with no clear D. Between the trimmed V and J ends, which lost 1 base and 5 bases, there was a span of 2 bases. CDR3 size: 11 residues. CDR1 is SGHRS, CDR2 YFSETQ, per germline. The CDR3 DNA reads as TGCGCCAGCAGCTTGCGAGATACGCAGTATTTT. It yields the protein CASSLRDTQYF.

This rearrangement joins TRBV5-5 to TRBJ1-4; 8 bases are shared with TRBD1. The germline V gene encodes CDR1 SGHKS and CDR2 YYEKEE (reference sequence). With 0 bases clipped from V and 7 bases from J, the junction kept 5 bases outside the gene matches. The CDR3 has 15 residues. CDR3 region: CASSLGTGFAEKLFF. CDR3 in DNA: TGTGCCAGCAGCTTGGGGACAGGGTTCGCTGAAAAACTGTTTTTT.

Only a few counts were recorded for this clone. The V and J genes are TRBV2 and TRBJ2-7, with D hard to call. Trimming shortened V by 6 bases and J by 2 bases, and 11 bases separated the two germline ends. Germline CDR1 is SNHLY and CDR2 is FYNNEI. The CDR3 totals 13 residues. The CDR3 coding sequence is TGTGCCAGCAGCCCGGAGAGTCCCTACGAGCAGTACTTC. Its protein product is CASSPESPYEQYF.

J is TRBJ2-7 and V is TRBV7-3; TRBD2 is a possible D gene (6 bases). V lost 2 bases, J lost 5 bases, and 10 bases lay in between. The CDR3 is made up of 13 amino acids. CDR1 SGHTA and CDR2 FQGTGA come from the germline V gene. CDR3 nucleotide sequence: TGTGCCAGCAGCTTAGGGACTCTTAACGAGCAGTACTTC. It codes for CASSLGTLNEQYF.

The chain is built from TRBV5-1 and TRBJ1-1; TRBD1 agrees at 8 bases. Germline V gene sequence: CDR1 SGHRS, CDR2 YFSETQ. The CDR3 spans 18 residues. Trimming at V came to 2 bases and at J to 4 bases, leaving 16 bases not matched to a gene. The CDR3 loop is CASSFLDRGGVPSTEAFF. The DNA for the CDR3 is TGCGCCAGCAGCTTCCTTGACAGGGGAGGTGTCCCTAGCACTGAAGCTTTCTTT.

This clone occurred a few times. The chain has TRBV7-3 and TRBJ2-3; D is possibly TRBD1 (8 bases). The germline V and J ends were trimmed by 5 bases and 0 bases, with 12 bases remaining between them. The CDR3 consists of 15 residues. Germline V gene lookup returns CDR1 SGHTA and CDR2 FQGTGA. In nucleotides, the CDR3 is TGTGCCAGCAGCCAACAGGGGGGGAGCACAGATACGCAGTATTTT. The encoded protein is CASSQQGGSTDTQYF.

This clone was seen only once. The junction and the germline gene differ at one end; a read error may be behind it. The DNA of the CDR3 is TGCGCCGGCAGCTTGGTGATAGCGGAGCAGTTCTTC. Its translation is CAGSLVIAEQFF. The chain links TRBV5-1 to TRBJ2-1, with D possibly matching TRBD2 (5 bases). This CDR3 region has 12 residues. Germline CDR1 SGHRS, CDR2 YFSETQ.

The chain joins TRBV27 to TRBJ2-7, with TRBD2 matching 14 bases. Germline V gene lookup returns CDR1 MNHEY and CDR2 SMNVEV (reference sequence). The V segment lost 5 bases and the J segment 5 bases; nucleotides outside the gene matches: 8. The CDR3 runs to 16 residues. The chain's CDR3 is CASSPGTSGRIHEQYF. In nucleotides, the CDR3 is TGTGCCAGCAGTCCAGGGACTAGCGGGAGAATCCACGAGCAGTACTTC.

The J gene is TRBJ2-7, the V gene TRBV19; D is perhaps TRBD1 (7 bases). The CDR3 totals 14 residues. Germline CDR1 and CDR2: LNHDA and SQIVND (reference sequence). Trimming stripped 5 bases from V and 4 bases from J, with 15 bases between. The CDR3: CASSAGQLGYEQYF. DNA of the CDR3: TGTGCCAGTAGTGCGGGACAGTTGGGGTACGAGCAGTACTTC.

This sequence joins TRBV14 and TRBJ2-1; tentatively, D is TRBD1 (5 bases). Germline CDR1 and CDR2: SGHDN and FVKESK. V gave up 0 bases and J gave up 0 bases, with 12 bases separating them. The CDR3 loop spans 17 amino acids. The CDR3 reads CASSQEGLVLSYNEQFF. In DNA, the CDR3 is TGTGCCAGCAGCCAAGAGGGGCTAGTCCTCTCCTACAATGAGCAGTTCTTC. Combining the CDR3 with reference TRBV14 and TRBJ2-1 gives the whole variable domain EAGVTQFPSHSVIEKGQTVTLRCDPISGHDNLYWYRRVMGKEIKFLLHFVKESKQDESGMPNNRFLAERTGGTYSTLKVQPAELEDSGVYFCASSQEGLVLSYNEQFFGPGTRLTVL.